Listed below are T cell receptor beta chains from one sample, sequenced in a study of blood T cell repertoires in COVID-19. Libraries were prepared by immunoSEQ multiplex PCR; TCRdb keeps only in-frame clonotypes and omits some of them. The sample carries a few hundred thousand clones, roughly 86% recorded once. The specimen was peripheral blood. The receptor source for this set is a human donor in a cohort sampled during active COVID-19. Each CDR3 is given without its conserved first and last residue. D genes are given only for firm matches.

CDR3,V,D,J
ASSIRRDYGYT,TRBV19,-,TRBJ1-2
ALSGGSSYEQY,TRBV30,TRBD2,TRBJ2-7
SVEWGQVIETQY,TRBV29-1,TRBD1,TRBJ2-5
ASSLVGRLASNTGELF,TRBV7-9,TRBD2,TRBJ2-2
ASSQTWLAGTGELF,TRBV3-1/TRBV3-2,TRBD2,TRBJ2-2
ASRLSPGTGFEKLF,TRBV28,TRBD1,TRBJ1-4
ASSFVVRETQY,TRBV28,-,TRBJ2-5
ASSDYLDRNTEAF,TRBV2,-,TRBJ1-1
ASSLTSGPYNEQF,TRBV7-2,TRBD2,TRBJ2-1
ASSPQGLAGYSYNEQF,TRBV11-2,TRBD2,TRBJ2-1
ASSFRTSGANNEQF,TRBV3-1/TRBV3-2,TRBD2,TRBJ2-1
ASSWGVGNTIY,TRBV5-6,-,TRBJ1-3
ASSQGLGDEQY,TRBV4-2,-,TRBJ2-7
ASSKEARVNQETQY,TRBV21-1,-,TRBJ2-5
ASALAGGPGDTQY,TRBV6-5,TRBD2,TRBJ2-3
ASSSERTVFYEQY,TRBV7-9,-,TRBJ2-7
ASETGAVGPQH,TRBV28,TRBD1,TRBJ1-5